The clone carrying this T cell receptor (beta chain) was found a few times. Its antigen remains unknown. The V segment lost 6 bases and the J segment 6 bases; nucleotides outside the gene matches: 9. The germline V gene encodes CDR1 SNHLY and CDR2 FYNNEI. This CDR3 region has 15 residues. This sample was taken from a study of human T cells and chemical hapten exposure. The overall study: Weekly scalp doses of diphenylcyclopropenone were given to patients during the roughly 26-week study. On the upper back, patch tests were applied with 0.01% DPC and read at 6 days. Findings and limits, study-wide: Significantly more large CDR3 similarity clusters arose among expanded TCRs than among controls.

Sample time point: pre-sensitization, week 0. Treatment in this sample: therapeutic diphenylcyclopropenone sensitization with weekly scalp DPC. Every donor had alopecia and was 18 to 70 years old; all were suitable for DPC. TCRdb analysed the RACE reads with MiXCR anew, one entry per CDR3 protein. The sample records 250,000 or so distinct CDR3 sequences, roughly 8% being singletons. This chain connects TRBV2 to TRBJ2-2; 8 positions match TRBD1. Sequencing was performed on whole blood, taken in connection with sensitization to the hapten diphenylcyclopropenone (DPC). The clonotype comes from a man between 18 and 29 years old with alopecia areata. Some clones in this sample may be carry-over from other donors' samples. The CDR3 loop reads CASRKTGVTAGELFF. CDR3 bases: TGTGCCAGCAGAAAGACAGGGGTGACGGCCGGGGAGCTGTTTTTT.